This T cell receptor beta chain derives from a study of cytomegalovirus exposure and HLA in healthy donors. Study-wide points: Both high specificity and high sensitivity reportedly marked the classifier's diagnosis of cytomegalovirus status. In a later analysis, HLA-associated TCR beta chains were more clonally expanded than equally common others.

From germline, CDR1 is SQVTM and CDR2 ANQGSEA. V lost 4 bases and J 4 bases, leaving 16 bases between the germline ends. The CDR3 contains 15 residues. This clone showed up just once. Antigen specificity is unknown. Each donor was nominally healthy when sampled (though unrecorded immune exposures were likely). 13 Jbeta primers and 60 Vbeta primers were used for the PCR. Clones were read by immunoSEQ multiplex PCR, and TCRdb kept only the in-frame ones, dropping some. This repertoire shows around 280,000 clones, around 90% found once; its top ten account for about 2%. The clonotype comes from a woman aged 18-35 years in good health and CMV-seronegative. Material: PBMCs. This chain connects TRBV29-1 to TRBJ1-4, with D possibly TRBD1 on 5 matching bases. This chain's CDR3 is CSVGLGPRFNEKLFF. DNA of the CDR3: TGCAGCGTTGGTCTGGGGCCGAGGTTTAATGAAAAACTGTTTTTT.